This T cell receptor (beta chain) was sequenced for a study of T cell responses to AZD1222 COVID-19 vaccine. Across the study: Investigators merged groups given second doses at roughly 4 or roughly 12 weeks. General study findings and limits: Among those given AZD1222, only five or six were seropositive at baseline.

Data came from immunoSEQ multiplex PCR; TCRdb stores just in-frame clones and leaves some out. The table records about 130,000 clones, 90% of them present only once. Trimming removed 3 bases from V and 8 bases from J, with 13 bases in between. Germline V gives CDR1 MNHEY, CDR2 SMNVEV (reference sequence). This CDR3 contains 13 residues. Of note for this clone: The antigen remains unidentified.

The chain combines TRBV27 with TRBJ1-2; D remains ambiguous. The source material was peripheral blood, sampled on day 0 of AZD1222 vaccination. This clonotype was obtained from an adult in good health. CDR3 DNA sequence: TGTGCCAGCAGTTTTCGAGGTTCGTACGGCTACACCTTC. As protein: CASSFRGSYGYTF.